The 18 T cell receptor beta chains below all came from one sample that was sequenced in a study of blood T cells in healthy people across ages (dated by TCRdb to the mid-2010s). The library was built by means of 5' RACE. Sequenced on an Illumina HiSeq 2500. A second PCR of roughly 7 to 11 cycles was performed with a sample-barcoded 5' primer and a J-beta primer mix. The public reads were reanalyzed by TCRdb: fastp trimming at Q25, MiXCR alignment, in-frame beta chains only. Every entry covers one CDR3 protein and lists the most common genes and DNA from its rows. The sample table lists some 1.4 million distinct CDR3 sequences, 40% to 50% of them with a count of one. The top ten hold roughly 8.2% of the sample. Sequencing input: blood. These receptors originate from a woman younger than 35 in good health.

The CDR3 DNA follows: TGCAGCGTTTGGCTAGCGGGAGTTACAGATACGCAGTATTTT. Residues: CSVWLAGVTDTQYF. This sequence joins TRBV29-1 and TRBJ2-3, with 10 bases matching TRBD2. This CDR3 has 14 amino acids. The trim removed 5 bases at V and 3 bases at J, leaving 5 bases unmatched. Germline CDR1 and CDR2: SQVTM and ANQGSEA.

This clonotype showed up just a few times. The chain combines TRBV20-1 with TRBJ2-3; D unresolved. The germline CDR1 and CDR2 sequences are DFQATT and SNEGSKA (reference sequence). The length of the CDR3 is 13 residues. The V and J ends lost 6 bases and 2 bases respectively, with 12 bases between them. CDR3 coding DNA: TGCAGTGCCCCGGACGGTGTCACAGATACGCAGTATTTT. This gives the protein CSAPDGVTDTQYF.

The V gene is TRBV5-1, the J gene TRBJ2-7, with D uncertain. The CDR3 has 12 amino acids. In germline, CDR1 is SGHRS, CDR2 YFSETQ. V lost 1 base and J lost 7, with 9 bases in between. This CDR3 reads CASSLTADEQYF. Written as DNA, the CDR3 is TGCGCCAGCAGCTTGACCGCGGATGAGCAGTACTTC.

The gene calls are TRBV10-3 and TRBJ2-1; 14 bases align to TRBD2. The closer fit of TRBJ2-7 to the DNA end suggests the J call may be wrong. The CDR3 consists of 18 residues. Germline V lookup: CDR1 ENHRY, CDR2 SYGVKD. CDR3: CAISDGTSGGSSYNEQYF. CDR3 bases: TGTGCCATCAGTGACGGGACTAGCGGGGGTAGCTCCTACAATGAGCAGTACTTC.

In its sample, this clonotype was seen many times. The chain joins TRBV3-1 to TRBJ2-3; D remains ambiguous. Germline CDR1 LGHDT, CDR2 YNNKEL (reference sequence). V lost 1 base, J lost 6 bases, and 5 bases lay in between. The CDR3 is made up of 12 amino acids. The DNA for the CDR3 is TGTGCCAGCAGCCAAGTTGGGGATACGCAGTATTTT. It specifies CASSQVGDTQYF.

Note on this clonotype: At one end the junction does not follow the germline gene, possibly because of a read error. The chain has TRBV28 and TRBJ2-3; tentatively, D is TRBD2 (5 bases). The CDR3 contains 15 residues. Germline CDR1 and CDR2: MDHEN and SYDVKM. The CDR3 region has the DNA TGTGCCAGCAGCCTCCTGGGCCTCGTGGGAGATATGCAGTATTTT. The encoded protein is CASSLLGLVGDMQYF.

The chain is built from TRBV14 and TRBJ1-2, with D tentatively TRBD1 (6 bases). This CDR3 region has 14 residues. V was shortened by 2 bases and J by 4 bases, with 11 bases between the two germline ends. Germline V lookup: CDR1 SGHDN, CDR2 FVKESK. This chain's CDR3 is CASSQIQGSYGYTF. The CDR3 nucleotides are TGTGCCAGCAGCCAAATACAGGGTTCCTATGGCTACACCTTC.

This clonotype showed up just once. The chain combines TRBV7-9 with TRBJ2-7; TRBD2 matches 8 bases. With V trimmed by 5 bases and J by 0 bases, 9 bases remained unmatched. The germline V gene has CDR1 SEHNR and CDR2 FQNEAQ (reference sequence). The CDR3 consists of 16 residues. This CDR3 reads CASSAQIAGPSYEQYF. CDR3 bases: TGTGCCAGCAGCGCGCAGATAGCGGGGCCCTCCTACGAGCAGTACTTC.

This clonotype was counted many times. One junction end does not reproduce the germline sequence, and a read error may be involved. The chain links TRBV5-1 to TRBJ2-7, with 11 bases aligning to TRBD2. The germline gives CDR1 SGHRS, CDR2 YFSETQ. This CDR3 comprises 15 residues. CDR3 nucleotides: TGTGCCAGCAGCTTAGGGACTAGCGGCTCCTACGAGCAGTACTTC. As protein: CASSLGTSGSYEQYF.

The chain couples TRBV4-2 to TRBJ2-2; TRBD1 is a possible D gene (5 bases). The germline V and J ends were trimmed by 1 base and 7 bases, with 10 bases remaining between them. The CDR3 is made up of 14 amino acids. Germline CDR1 LGHNA, CDR2 YNFKEQ. The CDR3 DNA sequence: TGTGCCAGCAGCCAAGCTGGGGCAGTCGGGGAGCTGTTTTTT. Protein product: CASSQAGAVGELFF.

This rearrangement joins TRBV6-6 to TRBJ2-1; 9 bases are shared with TRBD1. CDR3 length: 14 amino acids. Trimming took 7 bases from V and 8 from J; bases not matched to a gene: 9. CDR1 and CDR2 from the germline V gene are MNHNY and SVGAGI (reference sequence). CDR3 region: CASKTTQGAHEQFF. The CDR3 nucleotides are TGTGCCAGCAAAACGACACAGGGGGCGCATGAGCAGTTCTTC.

The chain is built from TRBV4-2 and TRBJ2-5; TRBD2 aligns across 9 bases. The junction had 8 bases not matched to a gene; V was cut back by 7 bases and J by 5 bases. The CDR3 totals 14 residues. Germline V gene sequence: CDR1 LGHNA, CDR2 YNFKEQ. In DNA, the CDR3 is TGTGCCAGCAACCCCGGGACTAGCATCGAGACCCAGTACTTC. Amino acids: CASNPGTSIETQYF.

This clonotype was seen just once. The chain has TRBV5-1 and TRBJ2-5, with 9 bases that match TRBD2. V shed 4 bases and J 5 bases; nucleotides not matched to a gene: 9. The germline CDR1 and CDR2 sequences are SGHRS and YFSETQ. This CDR3 region has 15 residues. CDR3 DNA: TGCGCCAGCAGCGCCCCACTAGCGGGCGGGGAGACCCAGTACTTC. Amino acids: CASSAPLAGGETQYF. The entire variable domain, with the rest obtained from reference TRBV5-1 and TRBJ2-5, is as follows: KAGVTQTPRYLIKTRGQQVTLSCSPISGHRSVSWYQQTPGQGLQFLFEYFSETQRNKGNFPGRFSGRQFSNSRSEMNVSTLELGDSALYLCASSAPLAGGETQYFGPGTRLLVL.

The chain recombines TRBV7-2 with TRBJ1-1, with D maybe TRBD1 (5 bases). Germline-derived CDR1 and CDR2 are SGHTA and FQGNSA. The CDR3 is 15 residues long. Trimming shortened V by 3 bases and J by 0 bases, and 11 bases separated the two germline ends. This CDR3 reads CASSFHGGLNTEAFF. The CDR3 region has the DNA TGTGCCAGCAGCTTTCATGGGGGACTGAACACTGAAGCTTTCTTT. The full variable domain, in which reference TRBV7-2 and TRBJ1-1 provide the parts outside the CDR3, is GAGVSQSPSNKVTEKGKDVELRCDPISGHTALYWYRQSLGQGLEFLIYFQGNSAPDKSGLPSDRFSAERTGGSVSTLTIQRTQQEDSAVYLCASSFHGGLNTEAFFGQGTRLTVV.

The chain carries TRBV10-3 and TRBJ2-1; perhaps TRBD1 as D (5 bases). The CDR3 loop spans 11 amino acids. V shed 2 bases and J shed 10 bases, with 6 bases lying between them. CDR1 is ENHRY, CDR2 SYGVKD, per germline. CDR3: CAISERGEQFF. CDR3 nucleotide sequence: TGTGCCATCAGTGAGAGGGGAGAGCAGTTCTTC.

In its sample, this clonotype was seen a few times. The chain employs TRBV29-1 and TRBJ2-7; no definite D call. CDR3 length equals 14 residues. Germline values: CDR1 SQVTM, CDR2 ANQGSEA. V lost 2 bases to trimming and J lost 6 bases, with 17 bases between them. CDR3 region: CSVERHGSRFEQYF. The DNA for the CDR3 is TGCAGCGTTGAAAGGCATGGAAGCAGGTTCGAGCAGTACTTC.

In its sample, this clonotype was seen a few times. The genes are TRBV29-1 and TRBJ2-4, with 12 bases lining up with TRBD2. The CDR3 consists of 14 residues. Germline-derived CDR1 and CDR2 are SQVTM and ANQGSEA. The junction had 7 bases not matched to a gene; V was cut back by 4 bases and J by 9 bases. The chain's CDR3 is CSVALAGGVGIQYF. The CDR3 DNA reads as TGCAGCGTTGCTCTAGCGGGAGGGGTGGGCATTCAGTACTTC.

A few counts support this clonotype. The CDR3: CSALHGNTEAFF. The DNA for the CDR3 is TGCAGTGCCTTACACGGGAACACTGAAGCTTTCTTT. This rearrangement joins TRBV20-1 to TRBJ1-1; D uncertain. Germline V gene lookup returns CDR1 DFQATT and CDR2 SNEGSKA (reference sequence). V gave up 6 bases and J gave up 1 base, with 9 bases separating them. This CDR3 spans 12 amino acids.